One TCR beta chain is described in this entry. These data belong to a study of OX40 agonist ivuxolimab in advanced cancers. About the research overall: Patients were dosed intravenously with ivuxolimab at 0.01 to 10 mg/kg every 2 weeks. The diagnoses of dose-escalation patients were hepatocellular carcinoma, melanoma, renal cell or head and neck cancer. Subjects had a mean age of around 60 years, with a range of about 23 to 85; just over 80% were male.

V was pared by 3 bases and J by 6 bases, with 11 bases of the junction left unmatched. The CDR3 has 15 amino acids. CDR1 is GTSNPN and CDR2 is SVGIG in the germline V gene (reference sequence). Using immunoSEQ multiplex PCR, the repertoire was profiled, and TCRdb retains in-frame clones only, with some absent. The sample yields tens of thousands of clones, 90% seen once. The chain employs TRBV30 and TRBJ2-1; 7 nucleotides agree with TRBD1. The receptor's source is an adult with an advanced solid tumor such as melanoma, head and neck, liver or kidney cancer. The sequencing here drew on CD4+ or CD8+ T cells sorted from blood, taken in a trial of the OX40 agonist ivuxolimab. In DNA, the CDR3 is TGTGCCTGGAGCGTTGGGACAGCGGCGGGCAATGAGCAGTTCTTC. It codes for CAWSVGTAAGNEQFF.